This T cell receptor (beta chain) was sequenced during a study of CD4 T cells in relation to SARS-CoV-2 and coronaviruses. General observations from the study: In approximately 71% of donors, memory CD4+ clonotypes crossrecognized SARS-CoV-2 and at least one common cold coronavirus spike.

The assay was immunoSEQ multiplex PCR, and TCRdb's table has in-frame clones only and misses some. The table has about 59,000 clones, more than 80% seen once. Per germline, CDR1 MNHNS and CDR2 SASEGT. The CDR3 loop spans 22 amino acids. Concerning this clone: The antigen is not known. One end of the junction varies from germline; a read error may be responsible.

CD4+ T cells from unexposed donors were obtained before the COVID-19 pandemic (2011-2018). The chain is built from TRBV6-1 and TRBJ2-7; TRBD2 matches at 7 bases. The clonotype originates from a human donor in good health. Sequenced input: memory CD4+ T cells from PBMCs. CDR3 amino acids: CASREENPGSGRWAGVFYEQYF. The DNA for the CDR3 is TGTGCCAGCAGGGAAGAAAATCCGGGTAGTGGAAGATGGGCGGGGGTTTTCTACGAGCAGTACTTC.